A selection of T cell receptor beta chains follows, all from one sample in a study of blood T cell repertoires in COVID-19. Sequenced by immunoSEQ multiplex PCR; TCRdb stores in-frame clones only, minus some. Of roughly 300,000 clones listed, 83% are singletons. The sample was peripheral blood. Source of these receptors: a woman between 50 and 59 years old who had recovered from COVID-19. Each CDR3 is given with its conserved first and last residue. The D gene is left open where the match is weak. Size is omitted from some rows. Given values are once, few, many or a class for expanded clones.

V: TRBV21-1; size: -; J: TRBJ2-2; D: -; CDR3: CASSKVWGTGTNTGELFF
V: TRBV2; size: -; J: TRBJ2-3; D: -; CDR3: CASSEQGWTDTQYF
V: TRBV27; size: -; J: TRBJ1-1; D: TRBD1; CDR3: CASRIRQGGTEAFF
V: TRBV11-2; size: -; J: TRBJ1-2; D: -; CDR3: CASSFGDGMRGYTF
V: TRBV4-2; size: many; J: TRBJ1-6; D: TRBD1; CDR3: CASSPGQGFRSPLHF
V: TRBV19; size: -; J: TRBJ2-7; D: -; CDR3: CASSMTGTYEQYF
V: TRBV28; size: once; J: TRBJ2-1; D: TRBD2; CDR3: CASSFRLAGGQSYSNEQFF
V: TRBV2; size: once; J: TRBJ2-2; D: TRBD2; CDR3: CASISGLAGVVELFF
V: TRBV4-3; size: -; J: TRBJ2-7; D: TRBD2; CDR3: CASSQLSPPSGSSSYEQYF
V: TRBV21-1; size: -; J: TRBJ2-7; D: -; CDR3: CASSKTCWGRPGDEQYF
V: TRBV6-2/TRBV6-3; size: -; J: TRBJ1-5; D: TRBD1; CDR3: CASSYAPGGQPQHF
V: TRBV27; size: -; J: TRBJ2-2; D: TRBD2; CDR3: CASSLETSGTAGELFF
V: TRBV7-3; size: -; J: TRBJ2-5; D: TRBD2; CDR3: CASSSIAGGQETQYF
V: TRBV5-1; size: -; J: TRBJ2-3; D: -; CDR3: CASSFWGGRTDTQYF
V: TRBV7-8; size: -; J: TRBJ2-3; D: -; CDR3: CASSLQSPDTQYF
V: TRBV5-1; size: -; J: TRBJ1-1; D: TRBD1; CDR3: CASSLEGQGMTEAFF
V: TRBV9; size: few; J: TRBJ1-2; D: -; CDR3: CASSVGYGGANYGYTF
V: TRBV15; size: -; J: TRBJ2-5; D: TRBD1; CDR3: CATSRDGTGVFIETQYF
V: TRBV4-3; size: -; J: TRBJ2-7; D: -; CDR3: CASSQVSSSYEQYF
V: TRBV11-3; size: -; J: TRBJ1-1; D: TRBD1; CDR3: CASRKDRGDTEAFF
V: TRBV10-3; size: -; J: TRBJ2-3; D: TRBD2; CDR3: CAISTPLAGGQTDTQYF
V: TRBV7-2; size: -; J: TRBJ2-1; D: TRBD2; CDR3: CASSLAGLNEQFF
V: TRBV11-2; size: -; J: TRBJ1-1; D: -; CDR3: CASSAHMNTEAFF
V: TRBV5-6; size: -; J: TRBJ2-3; D: -; CDR3: CASSSGTRDYWTQYF
V: TRBV3-1/TRBV3-2; size: -; J: TRBJ2-1; D: -; CDR3: CATGGATRRYNEQFF
V: TRBV27; size: -; J: TRBJ1-2; D: TRBD1; CDR3: CASSPGQGLSNYGYTF
V: TRBV2; size: -; J: TRBJ1-4; D: TRBD1; CDR3: CASSDRTGIGEKLFF
V: TRBV28; size: few; J: TRBJ2-3; D: -; CDR3: CASTPTAPGTDTQYF
V: TRBV20-1; size: -; J: TRBJ2-7; D: TRBD2; CDR3: CSASGGLAASYGEQYF